These T cell receptor beta chains were read from a single sample in a study of T-cell reconstitution after alpha-beta-depleted transplantation in children. One entry per CDR3 protein, called by TCRdb with MiXCR from the PCR reads. Found here are around 380,000 distinct CDR3 sequences, 11% of them singletons; the top ten hold 5% to 6.5%. Sequences were derived from PBMCs from the stem cell graft donor, sampled from the stem cell graft. The receptor set was obtained from a human donor who donated a stem cell graft to a child with acute myeloid leukemia. CDR3s include the opening cysteine and the closing phenylalanine or tryptophan.

v_call cdr3_aa
TRBV29-1 CSVESRTSHEQFF
TRBV15 CATSRDRGAGELFF
TRBV7-8 CASSRGLAGFTGELFF
TRBV6-1 CASSEALPDYTNTGELFF
TRBV29-1 CSADDPTWRTGELFF
TRBV3-1 CASSQVQTAYTGELFF
TRBV12-3/TRBV12-4 CATSSSSNTGELFF
TRBV6-5 CASSYGTSDHEQFF
TRBV5-1 CASSFLDRRHNYGYTF
TRBV29-1 CSASGGPNYGYTF
TRBV7-9 CASRWTGARETQYF
TRBV29-1 CSVAVTGGNEQFF